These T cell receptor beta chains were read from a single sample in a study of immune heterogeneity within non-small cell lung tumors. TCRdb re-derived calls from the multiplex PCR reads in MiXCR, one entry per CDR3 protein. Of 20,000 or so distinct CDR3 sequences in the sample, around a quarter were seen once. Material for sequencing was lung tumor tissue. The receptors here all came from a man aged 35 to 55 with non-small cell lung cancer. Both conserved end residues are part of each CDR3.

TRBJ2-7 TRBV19 CASSPGSYEQYF
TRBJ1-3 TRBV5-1 CASSRTGQGGTGNTIYF
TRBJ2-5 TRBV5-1 CASSLEGAQYF
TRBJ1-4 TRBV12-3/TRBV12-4 CASSGTGKTLSEKLLF
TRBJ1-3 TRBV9 CASSAQAASSGNNIYF
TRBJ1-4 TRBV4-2 CASSDRSEKLFF
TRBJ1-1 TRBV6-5 CASSYSRGQGETEAFF
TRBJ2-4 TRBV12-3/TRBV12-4 CASSLHGGNIQCF
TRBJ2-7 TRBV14 CASSQQPPGTGGEQYF
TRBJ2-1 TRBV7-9 CASSLVRVTGTKDNEQFF
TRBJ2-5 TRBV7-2 CASSLVEGDQETQYF
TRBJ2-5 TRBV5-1 CASSLGTEGPQETQYF
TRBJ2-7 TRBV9 CASSAEQGKGIYEQYF
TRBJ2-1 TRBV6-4 CASSARTSGSIEQFF
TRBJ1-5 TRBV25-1 CASSGTGGNQPQHF
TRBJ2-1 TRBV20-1 CSANTRGTHYNEQFF
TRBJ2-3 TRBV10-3 CAISQQVDTQYF
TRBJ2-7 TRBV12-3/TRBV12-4 CASSLGSSYEQYF
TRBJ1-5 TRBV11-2 CASSQTGTDQPQHF
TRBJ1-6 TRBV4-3 CASSQADGHNSPLHF
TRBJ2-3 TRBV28 CASSLVTDTQYF
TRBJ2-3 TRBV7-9 CASSPLGGTDTQYF
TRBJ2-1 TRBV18 CASSLQRGAYHNEQFF
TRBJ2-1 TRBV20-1 CSARVAPSTVEQFF
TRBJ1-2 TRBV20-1 CSARVRGAGGYTF
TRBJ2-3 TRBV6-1 CASSKHGTSGSVTDTQYF
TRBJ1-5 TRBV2 CASSRQGSPNQPQHF
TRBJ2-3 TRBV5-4 CASSLAVSGRTDTQYF
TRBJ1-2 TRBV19 CASSIGTSGGGYTF
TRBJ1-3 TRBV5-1 CASSLAAASGNTIYF
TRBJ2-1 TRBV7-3 CASSSGRGSFPPHNEQFF
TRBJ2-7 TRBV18 CSSSPSVSGATYEQYF
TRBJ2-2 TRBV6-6 CASSYTWDAANTGELFF
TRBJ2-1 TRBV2 CASSERDEQFF
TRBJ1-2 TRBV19 CASSIRGNYGYTF
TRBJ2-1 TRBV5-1 CASSPSGRANNEQFF
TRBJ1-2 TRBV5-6 CASSFVPTNYNYGYTF
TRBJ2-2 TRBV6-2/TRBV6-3 CASSPQPAGAGELFF
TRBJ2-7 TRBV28 CASSPDRLTYEQYF
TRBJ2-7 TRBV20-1 CSAREGVGTTLEQYF
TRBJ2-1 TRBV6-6 CASSYSLPQGLYNEQFF
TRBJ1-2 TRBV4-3 CASSQGLHSYGYTF
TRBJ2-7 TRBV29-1 CSVAGQGYEQYF
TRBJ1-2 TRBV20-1 CSARGRTYGYTF
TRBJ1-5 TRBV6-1 CASSVQTGGASPQHF
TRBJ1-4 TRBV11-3 CASSLVYAGVGEKLFF
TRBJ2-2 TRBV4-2 CASMGRTGELFF
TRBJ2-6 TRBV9 CASTDRAGANVLTF
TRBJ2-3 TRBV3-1 CASSRSASSGFVQDTQYF
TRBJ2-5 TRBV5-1 CASRPGWGAQEWETQYF
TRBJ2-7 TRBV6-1 CASSEQGASYEQYF
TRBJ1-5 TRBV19 CASRRTGRLYHQPQHF
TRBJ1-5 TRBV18 CASSPTSGQSNQPQHF
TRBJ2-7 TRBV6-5 CASSYSGTGGSYEQYF
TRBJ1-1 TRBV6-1 CASSYNTGFAEAFF
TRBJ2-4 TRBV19 CASSILGQGENIQYF
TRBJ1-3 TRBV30 CAWSIGYTIYF
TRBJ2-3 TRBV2 CASNGLAGNTDTQYF